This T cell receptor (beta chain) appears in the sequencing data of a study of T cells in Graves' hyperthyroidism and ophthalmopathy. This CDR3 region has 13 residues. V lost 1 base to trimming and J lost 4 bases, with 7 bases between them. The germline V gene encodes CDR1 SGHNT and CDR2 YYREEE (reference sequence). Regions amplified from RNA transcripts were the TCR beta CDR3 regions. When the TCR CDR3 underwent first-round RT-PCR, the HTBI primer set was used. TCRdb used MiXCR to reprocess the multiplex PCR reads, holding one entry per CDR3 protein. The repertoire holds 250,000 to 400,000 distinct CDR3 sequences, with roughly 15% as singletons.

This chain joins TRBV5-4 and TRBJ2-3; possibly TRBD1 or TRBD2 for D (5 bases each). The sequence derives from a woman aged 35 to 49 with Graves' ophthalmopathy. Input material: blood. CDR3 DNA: TGTGCCAGCAGCTTGCCGGGACCAGATACGCAGTATTTT. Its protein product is CASSLPGPDTQYF.